This T cell receptor beta chain was captured in a study of blood T cell repertoires in COVID-19. Across the study: From the United States, Italy and Spain came samples of acute and convalescent COVID-19. Nucleic acid was either cDNA or gDNA, and it came from T cells, B-cell-depleted T cells, or PBMCs.

Germline V gene sequence: CDR1 SGHNT, CDR2 YYREEE (reference sequence). The V and J ends lost 2 bases and 3 bases respectively, with 11 bases between them. This CDR3 contains 15 residues. Original processing notes: Nucleated cell number was recorded as an estimate derived from reference gene primer amplification. The assay was immunoSEQ multiplex PCR, and TCRdb's table has in-frame clones only and misses some. The V and J calls and clone size are taken from that table; D and trimming were inferred from the DNA. The profile shows around 480,000 clones, about 91% of them singletons. Seattle-derived patients entered the study during active infection and were followed longitudinally.

The chain recombines TRBV5-4 with TRBJ2-2, with a weak D call TRBD2 (5 bases). The TCR originated in a woman between 50 and 59 years old with COVID-19, enrolled during active disease. The sequenced sample consisted of peripheral blood. The CDR3 here is CASSLGLADTGELFF. In DNA, the CDR3 is TGTGCCAGCAGCTTAGGTCTAGCCGACACCGGGGAGCTGTTTTTT.